This T cell receptor beta chain is from a study of shared clonotypes between healthy human individuals. Overall study findings and caveats: Generation probabilities were higher for clonotypes shared across all four sorted-subset donors than for unshared ones. Despite large depth, rarefaction showed incomplete sorted-subset sequencing.

This CDR3 has 14 residues. Germline CDR1 LNHDA, CDR2 SQIVND (reference sequence). V was pared by 6 bases and J by 1 base, with 9 bases between. A word on this clone: Its antigen remains unknown. Distinct nucleotide sequences in the sample also encode this CDR3.

Per the authors' pipeline: Quality scores were absent from the junction-only immunoSEQ sequences, so filtering differed. Repertoires were generated with immunoSEQ multiplex PCR, while TCRdb's copy carries only in-frame clones and drops some. The V and J calls and clone size were taken over from that table, and D and trimming were inferred from the DNA. Seen here are 600,000 to 800,000 clones, roughly two thirds observed once, and the top ten hold approximately 2%. Those who donated, Caucasian adults without exception, all lived in Nashville, Tennessee. The receptor comes from a woman aged 25 to 39 in good health. This chain joins TRBV19 and TRBJ2-2; D gene unclear. The source material was memory CD4+ T cells sorted from blood. Described subset: CD45RA-negative fraction. The CDR3 is CASRDRENTGELFF. CDR3 coding DNA: TGTGCCAGTAGAGACCGAGAGAACACCGGGGAGCTGTTTTTT.